This T cell receptor (beta chain) originates from a study of T cell responses to AZD1222 COVID-19 vaccine. The CDR3 has 14 residues. V gave up 4 bases and J gave up 4 bases; unmatched junction bases: 4. Looked up from germline, CDR1 is SGHRS and CDR2 is YFSETQ. Sequencing used immunoSEQ multiplex PCR; TCRdb keeps in-frame clones, though not all of them. Here the sample spans over 95,000 clones, roughly 83% being singletons. General study points: Increased Spike-specific TCR breadth and depth were observed after two AZD1222 doses. Sampled repertoires all dated from after the peak T cell response. Spike was spanned by vaccine-associated CD4 TCRs, with dominance at 160-218 and 743-854. In a largely white British group with more females than males, clonal diversity was possibly underestimated.

As to this clone: The antigen remains undetermined.

The chain links TRBV5-1 to TRBJ1-2, with 10 positions matching TRBD1. This TCR derives from an adult who received the AZD1222 COVID-19 vaccine. Source: peripheral blood, taken 28 days after the second AZD1222 dose. The CDR3 loop is CASSPGQGSYGYTF. The CDR3 DNA sequence: TGCGCCAGCAGCCCGGGACAGGGGTCCTATGGCTACACCTTC.